The rows below give T cell receptor beta chains drawn from one sample of a study. TCRdb reanalysed the RT-PCR reads using MiXCR and keeps one entry per CDR3 protein. The sample consists of more than 600,000 distinct CDR3 sequences, approximately 15% of them appearing once. The sample consisted of memory CD4+ T cells from blood. These receptors all come from a female donor in good health, serving as a healthy control. Each CDR3 is given with its conserved first and last residue. D genes are given only for firm matches. Some rows have no size entry. The others give once, few or many, or a class for an expanded clone.

j_call d_call v_call clone_size cdr3_nt cdr3_aa
TRBJ2-1 . TRBV9 . TGTGCCAGCAGCGTTCTCGGGGCGGCCTCCTACAATGAGCAGTTCTTC CASSVLGAASYNEQFF
TRBJ2-5 TRBD2 TRBV12-3/TRBV12-4 many TGTGCCAGCAGTCGCGGGAGGACGGAGACCCAGTACTTC CASSRGRTETQYF
TRBJ1-2 . TRBV29-1 many TGCAGCGCTTTAGGGGATGGCTACACCTTC CSALGDGYTF
TRBJ1-5 . TRBV5-6 many TGTGCCAGCAGCTTCGGCGGAGCCTTAAGCAATCAGCCCCAGCATTTT CASSFGGALSNQPQHF
TRBJ1-6 TRBD1 TRBV4-2 . TGTGCCAGCAGCCAAGATCAGGGGGCAGATTCACCCCTCCACTTT CASSQDQGADSPLHF
TRBJ2-1 TRBD2 TRBV3-1 few TGTGCCAGCAGCCACCGGACTAGCGGGGACAATGAGCAGTTCTTC CASSHRTSGDNEQFF
TRBJ2-3 . TRBV20-1 . TGCAGTGCTAGGGCCTTTAGCGGCCCCCAAGATACGCAGTATTTT CSARAFSGPQDTQYF
TRBJ1-5 TRBD1 TRBV6-1 few TGTGCCAGCAGTTCACCAGGGGGTCTGGCTAGCAATCAGCCCCAGCATTTT CASSSPGGLASNQPQHF
TRBJ2-3 . TRBV18 . TGTGCCAGCTCACCAGTCCCTATTGAGGGAGATACGCAGTATTTT CASSPVPIEGDTQYF
TRBJ1-6 . TRBV15 few TGTGCCACCAGCAGAGACGCGAGCTCCTATAATTCACCCCTCCACTTT CATSRDASSYNSPLHF
TRBJ2-7 TRBD2 TRBV6-5 few TGTGCCAGCAGCGTTGGGCTAGCGGGTTCCTACGAGCAGTACTTC CASSVGLAGSYEQYF
TRBJ2-3 . TRBV20-1 many TGCAGTGCTAGAGATACCTGGACAGATACGCAGTATTTT CSARDTWTDTQYF
TRBJ2-3 TRBD1 TRBV10-3 few TGTGCCATCAGGCCTACAGGGGTTGGCACAGATACGCAGTATTTT CAIRPTGVGTDTQYF
TRBJ2-1 . TRBV10-3 . TGTGCCATCGGCGAGGGCTCCGGTGAGCAGTTCTTC CAIGEGSGEQFF
TRBJ1-5 TRBD1 TRBV28 few TGTGCCAGCAATGGACAGGGAGGGAGGTCGACGGTTTTT CASNGQGGRSTVF
TRBJ2-7 . TRBV20-1 many TGCAGTGCTAGAGTCCCCACAGGGACCTACGAGCAGTACTTC CSARVPTGTYEQYF
TRBJ2-3 TRBD2 TRBV20-1 many TGCAGTTCGGGGACTAGCGGGGTAGATACGCAGTATTTT CSSGTSGVDTQYF
TRBJ2-3 . TRBV5-1 few TGCGCCAGCAGCTTGGATGACAGGCGTCTAAGCACAGATACGCAGTATTTT CASSLDDRRLSTDTQYF
TRBJ1-1 . TRBV18 . TGTGCCAGCTCACCCAGCGCGCAAGTTAGGATGGCTTTCTTT CASSPSAQVRMAFF
TRBJ2-7 TRBD2 TRBV27 few TGTGCCAGCAGTTTTCGGGAGGGCCAGTACGAGCAGTACTTC CASSFREGQYEQYF
TRBJ2-1 TRBD1 TRBV6-2/TRBV6-3 . TGTGCCAGCAGTGTCCCCGCCGGGACAGGGGCTAGAGGCGCGGAGCAGTTCTTC CASSVPAGTGARGAEQFF
TRBJ2-1 TRBD1 TRBV28 . TGTGCCAGCAGTTTACCGGGACAGGGATGGAATGAGCAGTTCTTC CASSLPGQGWNEQFF
TRBJ2-3 TRBD2 TRBV5-1 many TGCGCCAGCAGCCCGGGACTAGCGGGACGGGCTAGCACAGATACGCAGTATTTT CASSPGLAGRASTDTQYF
TRBJ2-3 . TRBV6-5 many TGTGCCAGCTCCCCTTACTCTAGGGGCACAGATACGCAGTATTTT CASSPYSRGTDTQYF
TRBJ2-5 . TRBV7-9 few TGTGCCAGCAGCCCGATCGAAGAGACCCAGTACTTC CASSPIEETQYF
TRBJ2-7 TRBD1 TRBV5-1 few TGCGCCAGCAGCCGGGGACAGGACTCGACCTACGAGCAGTACTTC CASSRGQDSTYEQYF
TRBJ2-7 . TRBV3-1 many TGTGCCAGCAGCCCCCCGGGACTCTACGAGCAGTACTTC CASSPPGLYEQYF
TRBJ1-4 . TRBV6-6 many TGTGCCAGCAGTTACGGCGGGGCAGCTAATGAAAAACTGTTTTTT CASSYGGAANEKLFF
TRBJ1-6 . TRBV6-5 . TGTGCCAGCAGCCTTTACTCTCCTCGGGCAGTGTATAATTCACCCCTCCACTTT CASSLYSPRAVYNSPLHF
TRBJ2-5 . TRBV20-1 . TGCAGTGCGGGAAGAAGGGTAGGGGGCCAAGAGACCCAGTACTTC CSAGRRVGGQETQYF
TRBJ2-7 TRBD2 TRBV18 . TGTGCCAGCTCACCAGAGCGGGAGGGTTACGAGCAGTACTTC CASSPEREGYEQYF
TRBJ2-7 TRBD1 TRBV20-1 . TGCAGTGCTAGAGATGGGGACAGGGTCACCTACGAGCAGTACTTC CSARDGDRVTYEQYF
TRBJ2-1 TRBD2 TRBV10-3 many TGTGCCATCAGTGCCCAAGCGGGGGGACACAATGAGCAGTTCTTC CAISAQAGGHNEQFF
TRBJ1-1 TRBD1 TRBV7-9 many TGTGCCAGCAGCTTTGACAGGGGAGCAATACGGAACACTGAAGCTTTCTTT CASSFDRGAIRNTEAFF
TRBJ2-1 TRBD1 TRBV10-1 many TGCGCCAGCAGTGAAGGGGGACAGGGGGCGAATGAGCAGTTCTTC CASSEGGQGANEQFF
TRBJ1-2 TRBD1 TRBV2 few TGTGCCAGCGGCGGACAGGGGGCTCATGGCTACACCTTC CASGGQGAHGYTF
TRBJ2-1 . TRBV6-5 . TGTGCCAGCAGTCCCCCGGGAAAAACGTACAATGAGCAGTTCTTC CASSPPGKTYNEQFF
TRBJ2-7 TRBD2 TRBV28 . TGTGCCACCCAATCCGGGACTAGCATCAACGAGCAGTACTTC CATQSGTSINEQYF
TRBJ1-5 . TRBV6-5 . TGTGCCAGCAGTCTCACAGACAGAGCCGATAGCAATCAGCCCCAGCATTTT CASSLTDRADSNQPQHF
TRBJ2-4 . TRBV7-2 few TGTGCCAGCAGCTTAGGCGGGCTAGACCAAAACATTCAGTACTTC CASSLGGLDQNIQYF
TRBJ1-2 . TRBV24-1 . TGTGCCACCAGTGATGTGTCAGATCACAATTATGGCTACACCTTC CATSDVSDHNYGYTF
TRBJ1-4 . TRBV4-1 few TGCGCCAGCAGCCAAGCCGTAGGGGCTGCTAATGAAAAACTGTTTTTT CASSQAVGAANEKLFF
TRBJ2-3 . TRBV29-1 few TGCAGCGTTGACCAGGGGAGCACAGATACGCAGTATTTT CSVDQGSTDTQYF
TRBJ2-7 . TRBV28 . TGTGCCAGCACCACAGGGGGGGGCCGGGACAGAAACTACGAGCAGTACTTC CASTTGGGRDRNYEQYF
TRBJ1-1 . TRBV20-1 few TGCAGTGCTTGGTCAGGGACTACTACCGGAGCTTTCTTT CSAWSGTTTGAFF
TRBJ2-1 . TRBV7-2 . TGTGCCAGCAGCTTATGGGGGGAGGCTTACAATGAGCAGTTCTTC CASSLWGEAYNEQFF
TRBJ2-6 . TRBV25-1 . TGTGCCAGCAGTGAATCAGGGGACGGGGCCAACGTCCTGACTTTC CASSESGDGANVLTF
TRBJ2-2 . TRBV7-2 few TGTGCCAGCAGTCATACTGCGGGCCCCAACACCGGGGAGCTGTTTTTT CASSHTAGPNTGELFF
TRBJ1-1 TRBD1 TRBV6-5 once TGTGCCAGCAACCGACAGGGAGGGAGGAGCACTGAAGCTTTCTTT CASNRQGGRSTEAFF
TRBJ2-1 TRBD2 TRBV11-2 . TGTGCCAGCAGCTTAGAGGGGATTACTGGGACTAGCGATGAGCAGTTCTTC CASSLEGITGTSDEQFF
TRBJ2-1 . TRBV11-3 . TGTGCCAGCAGCTGTACAGGGTGCAATGAGCAGTTCTTC CASSCTGCNEQFF